This T cell receptor (delta chain) comes out of a study of γδ T cells in repeated Plasmodium falciparum infection. Study at large: Malian children with intense seasonal malaria exposure were compared with matched Australian children. Samples were taken at baseline, before some infections, and 21 days after each.

Study outcomes and limitations: Vdelta2-negative gammadelta repertoires, largely Vdelta1+, seemingly showed infection-driven waves of new clonal selection.

Bulk repertoires came from Vgamma9/Vdelta2+ or Vdelta2-negative gammadelta T cells flow-sorted from PBMC. TCRdb reanalysed the multiplex PCR reads with CATT. The sample yields 40,000 to 55,000 delta-chain clones, roughly 2% seen once. The CDR3 sequence is 21 residues long. Germline loops: CDR1 TSWWSYY, CDR2 QGS. V was clipped by 5 bases and J by 10 bases, with 41 bases between them. This clone was counted ten times or more. Its target is unknown. TCRdb records a much larger clone's protein for this DNA, with a difference at residue 9 that likely arises from a read error; the protein given is the translation of the DNA.

The chain combines TRDV1 with TRDJ1, with a possible D match to TRDD3 (6 bases). The J gene, absent from TCRdb, was called here by matching the DNA to germline. The origin of this receptor is a pool of human donors (malaria-infected and uninfected, not separated). The sequencing input was gamma-delta T cells from blood. CDR3 residues: CALGRFLLELGMPHQHIGLIF. CDR3 sequence (DNA): TGTGCTCTTGGGAGGTTTCTCTTAGAGCTGGGGATGCCCCATCAGCATATCGGACTCATCTTT.